This T cell receptor (beta chain) was sequenced in a study of CD8 T cell repertoires and HIV-1 epitope variants (dated by TCRdb to 2019 to 2021). About the study as a whole: In separate culture wells, T cells were stimulated with each of twenty-five peptides that represented autologous and known Gag and Nef epitope variants. The control conditions were a CMV, EBV and flu peptide pool, the Ebola AY9 epitope as a negative control, and a well with no peptide. The epitopes tested covered three Gag epitope families plus Nef HW9 and YT9. T cells were enriched using the EasySep Human T Cell Enrichment Kit and then co-cultured with an equal number of autologous T cell-negative cells acting as antigen-presenting cells. The cultures were grown for about nine days in IMDM with gentamicin, and half of the media was changed on days 3 and 7 with IL-2, IL-7 and IL-15 added. An aliquot of 1M T cells was saved as an uncultured baseline condition, separate from the approximately 75 T cell cultures. A total of around 84 T cell cultures were run, with each culture condition done in triplicate except for one peptide, which was done in duplicate. The paper's findings and limits, for the study overall: The study identified nine antigen-specific TCR beta clonotypes, six or seven of which appeared to be cross-reactive for autologous or known escape epitope variants. Five clonotypes recognized the Nef KF9 family and one the HW9 family, with no responses to the TAALDMSHF plasma variant. The assay could identify only TCR beta chains and pointed to proliferation in response to antigen, not to T cell function or cytokine profile.

About this clone itself: This clone's antigen is unknown. The record has no base qualities; no much larger clone is one base away.

The EasySep Human CD8+ T Cell Enrichment Kit was used on day 10 to isolate CD8+ T cells from every culture. The immunoSEQ platform was used to sequence TCR beta CDR3 regions at survey depth. The QIAamp DNA micro kit was used to extract genomic DNA from every cultured and uncultured CD8+ T cell population. The authors processed their data as follows. Samples with under 5,000 productive reads were excluded, and this exclusion removed about 6% of the roughly 75 HIV peptide-stimulated cultures. Sequences were trimmed to CDR3 by a MANAFEST web app, and nonproductive sequences, CDR3s under 5 amino acids, and sequences not starting with C or ending with F/W were removed. For a clonotype to count as antigen-specific, the clonotype had to expand relative to the no-peptide control in at least 2 of 3 replicates at FDR 0.01, and only within one epitope family. A frequency at least fivefold higher than in wells stimulated with peptides from other epitope families was additionally required for specific clonotypes. Sourced from immuneACCESS, this table was stored by TCRdb with only in-frame sequences that have V and J called. A share of the clones is absent; for the studies checked, an unresolved V gene accounts for under half, and the remainder has no known explanation. The V and J calls and clone size were taken over from that table, and D and trimming were inferred from the DNA. The sample table shows about 5,600 clones, and 55% to 75% are seen once. The biggest ten clones account for approximately 40% of the sample.

V is shortened by 1 base, J by 8 bases, and the region joining them spans 12 bases. The CDR3 runs 14 amino acids, cysteine and phenylalanine included. The CDR3 DNA has 42 bases and is translated from base 1. The germline V gene gives CDR1 as SGHVS and CDR2 as FQNEAQ. This clonotype originated in a male donor with HIV. Recombination linked TRBV7-8 to TRBJ1-5; D gene: possibly TRBD1, on 5 matching bases. The sequenced sample was cultured CD8+ T cells derived from PBMCs. The CDR3 here reads CASSLVGTAEPQHF. The base sequence is TGTGCCAGCAGCTTAGTGGGGACGGCGGAGCCCCAGCATTTT. Joined to the reference TRBV7-8 and TRBJ1-5 proteins, this CDR3 gives the full variable domain: GAGVSQSPRYKVAKRGQDVALRCDPISGHVSLFWYQQALGQGPEFLTYFQNEAQLDKSGLPSDRFFAERPEGSVSTLKIQRTQQEDSAVYLCASSLVGTAEPQHFGDGTRLSIL.